The rows below give T cell receptor beta chains drawn from one sample of a study of shared clonotypes between healthy human individuals. Data came from immunoSEQ multiplex PCR; TCRdb stores just in-frame clones and leaves some out. The table includes 700,000 or so clones, roughly 70% detected once. The source material was memory CD4+ T cells sorted from blood. All receptors come from a woman between 25 and 40 years old in good health. Each CDR3 is given with its conserved first and last residue. The order of the fields is D gene, V gene, clone size, J gene, CDR3 DNA, CDR3 protein. A D gene is named only where the DNA matches it firmly. Clone size appears in some rows only: once, few, many, or a class for an expanded clone.

TRBD2	TRBV5-1	once	TRBJ2-5	TGCGCCAGCAGCTTGGGAAATAGCGGGGGACAAGAGACCCAGTACTTC	CASSLGNSGGQETQYF
-	TRBV7-2	-	TRBJ1-5	TGTGCCAGCAGCCAAGACAGCCTGAGCAATCAGCCCCAGCATTTT	CASSQDSLSNQPQHF
-	TRBV7-9	-	TRBJ1-4	TGTGCCAGCAGCTACAGGGCGGAAAAACTGTTTTTT	CASSYRAEKLFF
-	TRBV4-1	-	TRBJ1-5	TGCGCCAGCAGCCAAGATCGGCTCGTTCAGCCCCAGCATTTT	CASSQDRLVQPQHF
TRBD1	TRBV30	-	TRBJ1-2	TGTGCCTGGAGTGTAGTGGGGACAGGGGCCAACTATGGCTACACCTTC	CAWSVVGTGANYGYTF
-	TRBV2	few	TRBJ2-5	TGTGCCAGCCGGGACGGAGAAGAGACCCAGTACTTC	CASRDGEETQYF
-	TRBV15	-	TRBJ1-2	TGTGCCACCAGCAGAATCATGAAAAGGGTAAACTATGGCTACACCTTC	CATSRIMKRVNYGYTF
-	TRBV28	many	TRBJ2-4	TGTGCCAGCAGTTTATATCCCGGGAACATTCAGTACTTC	CASSLYPGNIQYF
-	TRBV5-1	-	TRBJ2-5	TGCGCCAGCAGCTTCCAAGGACAACAAGAGACCCAGTACTTC	CASSFQGQQETQYF
-	TRBV11-2	once	TRBJ2-7	TGTGCCAGCAGCTTAGTCGGGTCAGGGGCCTACGAGCAGTACTTC	CASSLVGSGAYEQYF
-	TRBV4-1	-	TRBJ2-3	TGCGCCAGCAGCCAAGTTCCAGGCACCACAGATACGCAGTATTTT	CASSQVPGTTDTQYF
-	TRBV28	once	TRBJ2-7	TGTGCCAGCAGTTTGTTGAGCTACGAGCAGTACTTC	CASSLLSYEQYF
-	TRBV10-2	-	TRBJ1-5	TGCGCCAGCAGTAGGGACATTTCCAATCAGCCCCAGCATTTT	CASSRDISNQPQHF
-	TRBV28	-	TRBJ1-1	TGTGCCAGCAGTCTAGGGACGGCGAACACTGAAGCTTTCTTT	CASSLGTANTEAFF
TRBD2	TRBV19	-	TRBJ2-4	TGTGCCAGTAGTATAGATCACGCTAGCGGGATCGTGGCCAAAAACATTCAGTACTTC	CASSIDHASGIVAKNIQYF
TRBD2	TRBV6-4	few	TRBJ2-1	TGTGCCAGCAGTGTCTTCACTAGCGGGGGGACTAGAGAGCAGTTCTTC	CASSVFTSGGTREQFF
-	TRBV4-2	-	TRBJ2-1	TGTGCCAGCAGCCAAGCCTTGAGCGGAGTGTACAATGAGCAGTTCTTC	CASSQALSGVYNEQFF
TRBD2	TRBV6-5	-	TRBJ2-5	TGTGCCAGCGTAGCGGGAGGCCCCCAAGAGACCCAGTACTTC	CASVAGGPQETQYF
TRBD2	TRBV28	once	TRBJ2-1	TGTGCTGTACCACGGGGGGATGAGCAGTTCTTC	CAVPRGDEQFF
TRBD1	TRBV29-1	-	TRBJ1-1	TGCAGCTGCCGGGACAGTGAAGCTTTCTTT	CSCRDSEAFF
TRBD2	TRBV5-8	-	TRBJ2-5	TGTGCCAGCACACGCCGGACTAGCTTGGGGGAGACCCAGTACTTC	CASTRRTSLGETQYF
TRBD2	TRBV11-2	-	TRBJ2-7	TGTGCCAGCAGCGTGGGACTAGCGAATATCTACGAGCAGTACTTC	CASSVGLANIYEQYF
-	TRBV29-1	once	TRBJ2-3	TGCAGCGTTGCGGGGCAGGGATGGCGCACAGATACGCAGTATTTT	CSVAGQGWRTDTQYF
-	TRBV13	-	TRBJ2-1	TGTGCCAGCAGCTCCGGAGGGAACAATGAGCAGTTCTTC	CASSSGGNNEQFF
-	TRBV28	-	TRBJ2-3	TGTGCCACCCATCCGGGCCTTAGCACAGATACGCAGTATTTT	CATHPGLSTDTQYF
-	TRBV11-2	-	TRBJ2-1	TGTGCCAGCAGCTTCGGAACGGCCGGGATAGGTCCCCGGGGTGAGCAGTTCTTC	CASSFGTAGIGPRGEQFF
-	TRBV28	-	TRBJ1-2	TGTGCCAGCAGTTCCGACGGGGCTAGCAACAAGGGCCGCTATGGCTACACCTTC	CASSSDGASNKGRYGYTF
TRBD1	TRBV7-3	-	TRBJ2-2	TGTGCCAGCAGCTCAGGGGGCACCGGGGAGCTGTTTTTT	CASSSGGTGELFF
TRBD2	TRBV19	-	TRBJ2-3	TGTGCCAGTAGTATGGGAGGGCACTTCACAGATACGCAGTATTTT	CASSMGGHFTDTQYF
-	TRBV19	-	TRBJ2-5	TGTGCCAGTAGTGGACTATTCGGGCAGGAGACCCAGTACTTC	CASSGLFGQETQYF
-	TRBV28	-	TRBJ1-4	TGTGCCAGCAGTTTACGGCAGGGAGCTAATGAAAAACTGTTTTTT	CASSLRQGANEKLFF
TRBD1	TRBV6-5	-	TRBJ2-2	TGTGCCAGCAGTTTCAGGGGGCTTGGGACCGGGGAGCTGTTTTTT	CASSFRGLGTGELFF
TRBD2	TRBV19	-	TRBJ2-7	TGTGCCAGTAGTATAGGACGTAGAGCGGGAGCTTACGAGCAGTACTTC	CASSIGRRAGAYEQYF
-	TRBV2	-	TRBJ2-7	TGTGCCAGCAGTGAAATGCGGGTGGGTTGGGGCTTC	CASSEMRVGWGF
-	TRBV7-2	-	TRBJ2-7	TGTGCCAGCAGCTTAGGGAGCTGGGCCTACGAGCAGTACTTC	CASSLGSWAYEQYF
-	TRBV11-2	-	TRBJ2-7	TGTGCCAGCAGCCGTACAGGGAGATACGAGCAGTACTTC	CASSRTGRYEQYF
TRBD2	TRBV25-1	-	TRBJ2-2	TGTGCCAGCAGTGAATGGACTAGCGGGATCAAAAGCGGGGAGCTGTTTTTT	CASSEWTSGIKSGELFF
TRBD1	TRBV18	-	TRBJ1-2	TGTGCCAGCTCCGACAGGGACTATGGCTACACCTTC	CASSDRDYGYTF
-	TRBV21-1	-	TRBJ2-1	TGTGCCAGCAGCAAAGCAAGTGAGCAGTTCTTC	CASSKASEQFF
TRBD2	TRBV28	-	TRBJ2-3	TGTGCCAGCACCCCCCTAGCGGATAGCACAGATACGCAGTATTTT	CASTPLADSTDTQYF
-	TRBV28	-	TRBJ2-7	TGTGCCAGCAGGCCACCTGGCGGGAAGTCCTACGAGCAGTACTTC	CASRPPGGKSYEQYF
-	TRBV19	-	TRBJ1-1	TGTGCCAGTGGATTTTTTCGGGGCACTGAAGCTTTCTTT	CASGFFRGTEAFF
TRBD1	TRBV19	-	TRBJ1-5	TGTGCCAGTAGGTGGACAGGGGGAGGTAGCAATCAGCCCCAGCATTTT	CASRWTGGGSNQPQHF
-	TRBV27	-	TRBJ1-4	TGTGCCAGCAGTTTTAGGAAGACAACTAATGAAAAACTGTTTTTT	CASSFRKTTNEKLFF
-	TRBV7-2	once	TRBJ1-5	TGTGCCAGCAGCTTTGTCGCGGTGGACAGTCCCCAGCATTTT	CASSFVAVDSPQHF
-	TRBV5-1	-	TRBJ2-3	TGCGCCAGCAGCTTTCGGGCCGGAGCGGGCACGCAGTATTTT	CASSFRAGAGTQYF
TRBD1	TRBV2	-	TRBJ2-7	TGTGCCAGCAAGGGACAGGAGTACTACGAGCAGTACTTC	CASKGQEYYEQYF
-	TRBV4-2	-	TRBJ2-1	TGTGCCAGCAGCCATCGAGGGGCGGTTAGCTCCTACAATGAGCAGTTCTTC	CASSHRGAVSSYNEQFF
-	TRBV9	few	TRBJ2-7	TGTGCCAGCAGCTCCAGAGAGGCCAGACGCTCCTACGAGCAGTACTTC	CASSSREARRSYEQYF
TRBD1	TRBV5-1	-	TRBJ2-7	TGCGCCAGCAGCTTGAAGGGACAGGGGGCCTACGAGCAGTACTTC	CASSLKGQGAYEQYF
TRBD2	TRBV7-2	-	TRBJ2-1	TGTGCCAGCAGCTTAATCTCTAGCGGGCCGGTGGGTGAGCAGTTCTTC	CASSLISSGPVGEQFF
TRBD2	TRBV27	-	TRBJ2-1	TGTGCCAGCAGTACTCCACTAGCGGGAGGGGTAGTGCAGTTCTTC	CASSTPLAGGVVQFF